The 8 T cell receptor beta chains given below trace back to one sample, sequenced in a study of T-cell reconstitution after alpha-beta-depleted transplantation in children. Unique molecular identifiers tagged the TCRbeta library. A single record per CDR3 protein comes from TCRdb applying MiXCR to the PCR reads. The data contain some 450,000 distinct CDR3 sequences, about 40% of them singletons. The specimen was PBMCs, collected before TCRalphabeta/CD19-depleted stem cell transplant. The source of these receptors is a girl aged 2 to 10 with aplastic anemia, due to receive a stem cell transplant.

There are many counts of this clonotype. CDR3 DNA sequence: TGTGCCATCAGTGAGCCGGGACAGGGCGTCCACGAGCAGTACTTC. Translating gives CAISEPGQGVHEQYF. The V call is TRBV10-3, the J call TRBJ2-7; 9 bases agree with TRBD1. CDR3 length: 15 amino acids. Germline trimming cut 2 bases from V and 5 bases from J; bases unmatched to any gene: 7. CDR1 is ENHRY, CDR2 SYGVKD, per germline.

The chain joins TRBV13 to TRBJ2-5; TRBD2 matches 9 bases. Germline V CDR1 and CDR2: PRHDT, FYEKMQ (reference sequence). The CDR3 contains 15 residues. With V trimmed by 4 bases and J by 5 bases, 8 bases remained unmatched. The CDR3 nucleotides are TGTGCCAGCAGCTCGCGGCGGGGGGGCCGGGAGACCCAGTACTTC. Its protein product is CASSSRRGGRETQYF.

The chain has TRBV7-6 and TRBJ1-3; D is uncertain. CDR3 length: 12 residues. Trimming left V 4 bases short and J 6 bases short, with 7 bases between. Germline values: CDR1 SGHVS, CDR2 FNYEAQ. CDR3 DNA sequence: TGTGCCAGCAGCTCTAACCCAAACACCATATATTTT. Its translation: CASSSNPNTIYF.

The chain links TRBV20-1 to TRBJ2-7; tentatively, D is TRBD2 (5 bases). CDR3 length: 14 amino acids. Trimming pared 2 bases from V and 9 bases from J, leaving 20 bases between. The germline V gene encodes CDR1 DFQATT and CDR2 SNEGSKA (reference sequence). CDR3: CSARLAAVPTRQYF. The CDR3 bases are TGCAGTGCTAGACTGGCAGCGGTACCTACGAGGCAGTACTTC.

This clonotype was counted between two and nine times. The chain recombines TRBV5-1 with TRBJ2-3; 7 bases are a match to TRBD1. V lost 1 base, J lost 1 base, and 9 bases stayed unmatched. The CDR3 is made up of 17 amino acids. The germline gives CDR1 SGHRS, CDR2 YFSETQ. The CDR3 DNA follows: TGCGCCAGCAGCTTGACCGGATTCGGACAGGGCACAGATACGCAGTATTTT. Its translation is CASSLTGFGQGTDTQYF.

This clonotype appeared a few times. A read error is possible here, since a much larger clone lies one base away. The rearrangement joins TRBV5-1 to TRBJ1-2; D is possibly TRBD1 (6 bases). The germline V gene encodes CDR1 SGHRS and CDR2 YFSETQ. The CDR3 consists of 15 residues. The CDR3 bases are TGCGCCAGCAGCTTGGTTGTCAGGGGAGACTATGGCGACACCTTC. Translated: CASSLVVRGDYGDTF.

The gene calls are TRBV7-9 and TRBJ1-2; weak D call: TRBD1 (6 bases). Germline V gene lookup returns CDR1 SEHNR and CDR2 FQNEAQ (reference sequence). The ends were cut back, 5 bases at V and 8 bases at J, with 24 bases in the middle. This CDR3 contains 16 residues. The CDR3 here is CASSPGVGTNLGGYTF. The DNA of the CDR3 is TGTGCCAGCAGCCCGGGGGTAGGGACAAACCTAGGCGGCTACACCTTC.

The CDR3 region has the DNA TGTGCCAGCAGCCCCGACAGGGTCTCCTACGAGCAGTACTTC. Protein sequence: CASSPDRVSYEQYF. V gene TRBV9 combines with J gene TRBJ2-7; 7 bases map to TRBD1. The CDR3 sequence is 14 residues long. CDR1 and CDR2 from the germline V gene are SGDLS and YYNGEE. J lost 0 bases, V lost 4 bases, and 4 bases had no gene match.